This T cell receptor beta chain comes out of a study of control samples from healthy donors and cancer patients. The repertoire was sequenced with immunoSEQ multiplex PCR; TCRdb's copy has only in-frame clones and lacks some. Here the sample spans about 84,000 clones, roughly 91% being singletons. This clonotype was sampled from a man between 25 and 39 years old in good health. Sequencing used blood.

The CDR3 here is CASSLDRGTQYF. The CDR3 bases are TGTGCCAGCAGCTTGGACAGGGGAACGCAGTATTTT. This sequence joins TRBV5-4 and TRBJ2-3; 7 bases match TRBD1. Germline V gene sequence: CDR1 SGHNT, CDR2 YYREEE (reference sequence). The CDR3 extends over 12 amino acids. Germline trimming cut 0 bases from V and 9 bases from J; bases unmatched to any gene: 1.